The 21 T cell receptor beta chains in this list originate from one sample, sequenced in a study of metastatic and nonmetastatic thyroid tumors. MiXCR re-clonotyped the PCR reads for TCRdb. The sample contains approximately 17,000 clones, roughly 24% of which appear only once. Before thyroid surgery, none of the patients had received any treatment. The source material was tumor tissue. All receptors come from a female donor with papillary thyroid cancer or a benign thyroid nodule (not recorded which). Some clones in this sample may be carry-over from other donors' samples.

This clone was detected only a few times. V usage is TRBV6-1 and J usage is TRBJ2-2, with D perhaps matching TRBD1 (5 bases). Trimming took off 5 bases at V and 2 bases at J, with 9 bases between the two ends. The CDR3 has 14 amino acids. Germline CDR1 and CDR2: MNHNS and SASEGT. The CDR3 bases are TGTGCCAGCAGTTGGGGCCTCAACACCGGGGAGCTGTTTTTT. Residues: CASSWGLNTGELFF.

The chain recombines TRBV20-1 with TRBJ1-1; TRBD1 matches at 7 bases. The germline gives CDR1 DFQATT, CDR2 SNEGSKA (reference sequence). Trimming took 0 bases from V and 9 from J; bases not matched to a gene: 10. CDR3 size: 14 residues. The CDR3 spells CSARDRGGSMQAFF. The CDR3 DNA reads TGCAGTGCTAGAGATAGAGGGGGCTCGATGCAAGCTTTCTTT.

Ten or more counts support this clone. This CDR3 is also generated by other DNA sequences in the sample. This chain uses TRBV6-1 with TRBJ2-7; D is undetermined. The germline V gene encodes CDR1 MNHNS and CDR2 SASEGT. The germline V and J ends were trimmed by 6 bases and 6 bases, with 21 bases remaining between them. The CDR3 has 15 residues. The chain's CDR3 is CASSPPGVGMGEQYF. CDR3 nucleotides: TGTGCCAGCAGCCCCCCCGGTGTGGGGATGGGCGAGCAGTACTTC.

The rearrangement uses TRBV11-2 and TRBJ2-3; tentatively, D is TRBD2 (7 bases). Trimming removed 5 bases at V and 15 bases at J, with 30 bases between. Germline CDR1 and CDR2: SGHAT and FQNNGV. The length of the CDR3 is 16 residues. CDR3 in DNA: TGTGCCAGCAGCCGACCGCGGGGCGGGGGCACAGATACTCATTATTTT. Its translation: CASSRPRGGGTDTHYF.

At least ten counts were recorded for this clone. The CDR3 protein is CASSLTGTGFFWYTGELFF. CDR3 in DNA: TGCGCCAGCAGCTTAACCGGGACAGGGTTTTTTTGGTACACCGGGGAGCTGTTTTTT. The rearrangement joins TRBV5-1 to TRBJ2-2; 9 bases agree with TRBD1. CDR1 and CDR2 from the germline V gene are SGHRS and YFSETQ. The junction had 14 bases not matched to a gene; V was cut back by 2 bases and J by 3 bases. The CDR3 sequence is 19 residues long.

This rearrangement joins TRBV6-1 to TRBJ2-2, with D maybe TRBD1 (7 bases). This CDR3 region has 17 residues. CDR1 is MNHNS and CDR2 is SASEGT in the germline V gene. V dropped 5 bases and J dropped 0 bases, with 16 bases sitting between them. CDR3 region: CASSRSPGGTNTGELFF. DNA of the CDR3: TGTGCCAGCAGTCGCTCACCAGGGGGGACGAACACCGGGGAGCTGTTTTTT.

Remarks on this clone: Sequence at one end of the junction differs from germline and may be a read error. V and J are TRBV5-4 and TRBJ2-7; the D is unclear. Germline V gives CDR1 SGHNT, CDR2 YYREEE (reference sequence). CDR3 length: 15 residues. CDR3 sequence (DNA): TGCGCCAGCAGCTTTCTCGTCAACAACCACTACGAGCAGTACTTC. Amino acid sequence: CASSFLVNNHYEQYF.

This clone was seen at least ten times. The J gene is TRBJ2-7, the V gene TRBV3-1, with D perhaps matching TRBD1 (5 bases). CDR1 and CDR2 (germline): LGHDT, YNNKEL (reference sequence). CDR3 length equals 15 residues. Between the trimmed V and J ends, which lost 4 bases and 3 bases, there was a span of 16 bases. This CDR3 reads CASSRFPTENYEQYF. CDR3 DNA: TGTGCCAGCAGCCGTTTCCCGACAGAAAACTACGAGCAGTACTTC.

This clone has more than one count but fewer than ten. A single base separates this from a much larger clone, so it may be a read error. The identical CDR3 is also encoded by other nucleotide sequences in the sample. The chain employs TRBV27 and TRBJ2-3; the D is unclear. From germline, CDR1 is MNHEY and CDR2 SMNVEV (reference sequence). The CDR3 is 11 amino acids. V was clipped by 3 bases and J by 6 bases, with 4 bases between them. The CDR3 coding sequence is TGTGCCAGCAGTTTCGGTGATACGCAGTATTTT. Its protein product is CASSFGDTQYF.

This clone was seen ten or more times. This chain uses TRBV24-1 with TRBJ2-3, with D maybe TRBD1 (6 bases). The CDR3 has 14 amino acids. Germline V lookup: CDR1 KGHDR, CDR2 SFDVKD. V was clipped by 7 bases and J by 1 base, with 11 bases between them. The CDR3 DNA reads as TGTGCCACCAGCCCCTCAGGGGGCACAGATACGCAGTATTTT. It codes for CATSPSGGTDTQYF.

This clone was detected many times. The V and J genes are TRBV19 and TRBJ2-3; D possibly corresponds to TRBD2 (6 bases). V gave up 1 base and J gave up 4 bases, with 12 bases separating them. Per the germline V gene, CDR1 is LNHDA and CDR2 is SQIVND (reference sequence). The CDR3 sequence is 15 residues long. This CDR3 is CASSIGLVQADTQYF. Written as DNA, the CDR3 is TGTGCCAGTAGTATAGGACTAGTTCAAGCAGATACGCAGTATTTT.

In this sample, this clone turned up a few times. The sample carries other DNA sequences with the same CDR3. V is TRBV12-5 and J is TRBJ1-2; unclear D gene. The V gene lost 9 bases and the J gene lost 3 bases, with 14 bases spanning the gap. Per the germline V gene, CDR1 is LGHNT and CDR2 is FRNRAP. The CDR3 loop spans 13 amino acids. The CDR3 loop is CASTAPNYYGYTF. CDR3 nucleotides: TGTGCTAGCACAGCTCCCAACTACTATGGCTACACCTTC.

J is TRBJ2-1 and V is TRBV5-4; 8 positions agree with TRBD2. Per germline, CDR1 SGHNT and CDR2 YYREEE (reference sequence). The CDR3 is made up of 16 amino acids. J lost 0 bases, V lost 1 base, and 3 bases had no gene match. CDR3 DNA sequence: TGTGCCAGCAGCTTGCCTAGCGGGTTCTCCTACAATGAGCAGTTCTTC. Translated: CASSLPSGFSYNEQFF.

As regards this clone: At one boundary the junction diverges from the germline segment, which might be a read error. The chain joins TRBV6-9 to TRBJ2-1; 10 bases are a match to TRBD1. The germline gives CDR1 MNHGY, CDR2 SVAAGI. This CDR3 is 16 amino acids long. The chain's CDR3 is CASSYPRTGGRNEQFF. The CDR3 bases are TGCGCCAGCAGTTACCCTCGGACAGGGGGTCGTAATGAGCAGTTCTTC.

V is TRBV9 and J is TRBJ2-3, with 7 nucleotides matching TRBD2. V lost 4 bases, J lost 2 bases, and 7 bases stayed unmatched. The CDR3 runs 15 residues. The V gene's germline CDR1 is SGDLS and CDR2 YYNGEE. The CDR3 nucleotides are TGTGCCAGCAGCTTCGCGGGAGCCTCCACAGATACGCAGTATTTT. This codes for CASSFAGASTDTQYF.

This clone was picked up a small number of times. One end of the junction fails to match germline, which may point to a read error. The rearrangement links TRBV28 to TRBJ2-7; D not resolved. The CDR3 extends over 13 amino acids. Germline V gene lookup returns CDR1 MDHEN and CDR2 SYDVKM. This CDR3 reads CASIPGWDYEQYF. Written as DNA, the CDR3 is TGTGCCAGCATACCAGGATGGGATTACGAGCAGTATTTC.

This chain uses TRBV10-2 with TRBJ2-7, with TRBD2 matching over 8 bases. This CDR3 contains 16 residues. V was pared by 5 bases and J by 6 bases, with 15 bases of the junction left unmatched. Germline CDR1 WSHSY, CDR2 SAAADI. The CDR3, as DNA: TGCGCCAGCAGTATCCATACGAGCGGGACTAGTGGCGAGCAGTACTTC. Its translation is CASSIHTSGTSGEQYF.

This clone appeared many times. The identical CDR3 is also encoded by other nucleotide sequences in the sample. This rearrangement joins TRBV18 to TRBJ2-3; 10 bases match TRBD2. The CDR3 has 15 amino acids. The V gene's germline CDR1 is KGHSH and CDR2 LQKENI. V lost 5 bases to trimming and J lost 1 base; unmatched junction nucleotides: 3. The CDR3 sequence: CASSSTSGGTDTQYF. CDR3 coding DNA: TGTGCCAGCTCATCCACTAGCGGGGGCACAGATACGCAGTATTTT.

J is TRBJ2-5 and V is TRBV7-9; weak D call: TRBD1 (5 bases). Germline lookup yields CDR1 SEHNR and CDR2 FQNEAQ (reference sequence). Trimming removed 3 bases at V and 0 bases at J, with 8 bases between. The CDR3 covers 14 residues. CDR3: CASSFDSHQETQYF. The CDR3 nucleotides read TGTGCCAGCAGCTTCGACAGCCACCAAGAGACCCAGTACTTC.

This clone was seen at least ten times. This chain links TRBV7-2 with TRBJ2-7; 9 bases match TRBD2. The CDR3 length is 15 residues. J was trimmed by 0 bases and V by 5 bases; bases with no gene match: 5. CDR1 is SGHTA, CDR2 FQGNSA, per germline. The CDR3 DNA reads TGTGCCAGCAGCGTCAGCGGGGGGAGCTCCTACGAGCAGTACTTC. The encoded protein is CASSVSGGSSYEQYF.

This clone is medium-sized by share. The chain employs TRBV28 and TRBJ1-2; D is ambiguous. This CDR3 has 11 amino acids. Germline V CDR1 and CDR2: MDHEN, SYDVKM. V gave up 6 bases and J gave up 1 base, with 3 bases separating them. CDR3 in DNA: TGTGCCAGCAGCCATAACTATGGCTACACCTTC. Residues: CASSHNYGYTF.